This TCR beta chain was sequenced in a study of T cell changes during pregnancy in multiple sclerosis. This clone was seen a single time. This table comes from immunoSEQ multiplex PCR, and its TCRdb copy is limited to in-frame clones, with some not included. Of fewer than 85,000 clones listed, around 91% were seen once; the top ten hold about 1.9%. Sequenced here: peripheral blood, sampled before pregnancy. This receptor was taken from a female donor with multiple sclerosis, enrolled in a pregnancy study.

The CDR3 DNA is TGTGCCAGCAGCCGTGTCTTCCGGTACAATGAGCAGTTCTTC. Translating gives CASSRVFRYNEQFF. The chain couples TRBV7-9 to TRBJ2-1; D unclear. Trimming pared 5 bases from V and 4 bases from J, leaving 12 bases between. The CDR3 is made up of 14 amino acids. The V gene's germline CDR1 is SEHNR and CDR2 FQNEAQ (reference sequence).